The T cell receptor beta chain described here comes from a study of monozygotic twins with inflammatory bowel disease. Study-level results: Among IBD patients, TCRbeta diversity (inverse Simpson) was lower than in healthy co-twins. Researchers report that IBD patients shared fewer clonotypes with others than healthy twins, especially amid disease activity. For IBD, no single strong associated signal or clonotype was supported.

On this clonotype: What it binds is unknown.

In preparing each TCR library, 3500 ng of total RNA was used. From its re-call of the 5' RACE reads, TCRdb lists each CDR3 protein once, without DNA. The clone table shows 150,000 to 200,000 distinct CDR3 sequences, with the ten largest holding approximately 2.4%. This TCR derives from a human donor with ulcerative colitis or Crohn's disease, or a healthy co-twin of an affected twin (not recorded which). Sequenced material: blood.

The CDR3 spells CSARDLWEGANEAFF. V and J are TRBV20-1 and TRBJ1-1; the D call of TRBD1 rests on TCRdb alone, since no DNA is present to check it. Germline lookup yields CDR1 DFQATT and CDR2 SNEGSKA (reference sequence). The CDR3 is made up of 15 amino acids.